These 30 T cell receptor beta chains came from one sample sequenced in a study of shared clonotypes between healthy human individuals. Data came from immunoSEQ multiplex PCR; TCRdb stores just in-frame clones and leaves some out. This sample has almost 750,000 clones, with 55% to 80% found just once. Source material: memory CD4+ T cells sorted from blood. Subset here: CD45RA-negative fraction. The receptors derive from a young woman in good health.

The rearrangement links TRBV28 to TRBJ1-2; D not resolved. Per germline, CDR1 MDHEN and CDR2 SYDVKM. The length of the CDR3 is 13 residues. The germline V and J ends were trimmed by 3 bases and 8 bases, with 13 bases remaining between them. CDR3 protein: CASSLRALRGYTF. Written as DNA, the CDR3 is TGTGCCAGCAGTTTGAGGGCGCTAAGGGGCTACACCTTC.

As concerns this clone: This specimen includes other DNA sequences encoding the same CDR3. The rearrangement joins TRBV28 to TRBJ2-1; D gene uncertain. Germline CDR1 MDHEN, CDR2 SYDVKM. The V end was cut by 2 bases, the J end by 7 bases, with 9 bases between. This CDR3 has 13 residues. The CDR3 protein is CASSLVVRNEQFF. DNA of the CDR3: TGTGCCAGCAGTTTAGTTGTCAGGAATGAGCAGTTCTTC.

This chain links TRBV5-4 with TRBJ2-3, with TRBD2 matching over 14 bases. CDR3 length: 17 amino acids. V lost 0 bases to trimming and J lost 2 bases; unmatched junction nucleotides: 2. Germline CDR1 is SGHNT and CDR2 is YYREEE (reference sequence). CDR3 DNA sequence: TGTGCCAGCAGCTTGGTGGGACTAGCGGGAGTCACAGATACGCAGTATTTT. This gives the protein CASSLVGLAGVTDTQYF.

The genes are TRBV28 and TRBJ1-2; D is possibly TRBD1 (5 bases). Per germline, CDR1 MDHEN and CDR2 SYDVKM. V was pared by 6 bases and J by 6 bases, with 20 bases between. This CDR3 has 15 amino acids. The CDR3 DNA is TGTGCCAGCAGCCCCACAGGATCCTCTCGGGATGGCTACACCTTC. It codes for CASSPTGSSRDGYTF.

This clone was seen a handful of times. V and J are TRBV19 and TRBJ2-3; D gene ambiguous. Germline V gene lookup returns CDR1 LNHDA and CDR2 SQIVND (reference sequence). V lost 8 bases to trimming and J lost 0 bases, with 6 bases between them. The CDR3 totals 12 residues. The DNA of the CDR3 is TGTGCCAGTCGGAAGAGCACAGATACGCAGTATTTT. Its protein product is CASRKSTDTQYF.

The chain recombines TRBV5-1 with TRBJ2-5; D is ambiguous. CDR1 and CDR2 from the germline V gene are SGHRS and YFSETQ. The CDR3 has 14 residues. V was cut by 1 base and J by 5 bases, with 12 bases left in between. The CDR3 reads CASSLNKGPETQYF. For the CDR3, the DNA is TGCGCCAGCAGCTTGAATAAGGGCCCCGAGACCCAGTACTTC.

This clone was seen a few times. The chain combines TRBV5-1 with TRBJ2-7; 9 nucleotides match TRBD2. CDR1 and CDR2 (germline): SGHRS, YFSETQ. V shed 3 bases, J shed 6 bases, and the junction held 10 bases outside the gene matches. This CDR3 region has 15 residues. DNA for the CDR3: TGCGCCAGCAGCTCAATGGGACTAGCTCTTGGCGAGCAGTACTTC. Its translation is CASSSMGLALGEQYF.

The chain links TRBV28 to TRBJ1-2; no definite D call. There are 12 residues in the CDR3. V lost 6 bases and J lost 0, with 5 bases in between. Germline V gene data show CDR1 as MDHEN and CDR2 as SYDVKM. CDR3: CASSLTNYGYTF. CDR3 bases: TGTGCCAGCAGCTTAACTAACTATGGCTACACCTTC.

This chain joins TRBV7-3 and TRBJ2-7; D is undetermined. Germline loops: CDR1 SGHTA, CDR2 FQGTGA. V lost 2 bases and J lost 2, with 10 bases in between. The CDR3 runs 14 residues. For the CDR3, the DNA is TGTGCCAGCAGCTTAGTACGTATACCCTACGAGCAGTACTTC. Protein: CASSLVRIPYEQYF.

This clone appeared a few times. This chain connects TRBV7-3 to TRBJ2-1; TRBD2 aligns across 7 bases. With 5 bases clipped from V and 9 bases from J, the junction kept 1 base outside the gene matches. The CDR3 covers 11 residues. The germline V gene encodes CDR1 SGHTA and CDR2 FQGTGA. The CDR3 sequence is CASSGEGEQFF. The CDR3 region has the DNA TGTGCCAGCAGCGGGGAGGGTGAGCAGTTCTTC.

The chain uses TRBV5-1 and TRBJ2-1; 9 bases are a match to TRBD2. J lost 7 bases, V lost 0 bases, and 8 bases had no gene match. Germline CDR1 is SGHRS and CDR2 is YFSETQ. This CDR3 contains 16 residues. The CDR3 spells CASSLDSGSLYNEQFF. CDR3 nucleotides: TGCGCCAGCAGCTTGGATAGCGGGAGTCTATATAATGAGCAGTTCTTC.

The genes are TRBV11-3 and TRBJ2-2, with D unclear. Germline CDR1 SGHNT, CDR2 YENEEA. This CDR3 has 13 residues. Trimming cost V 4 bases and J 1 base, with 4 bases left between them. The CDR3 sequence is CASSSENTGELFF. The CDR3 DNA reads TGTGCCAGCAGCTCTGAGAACACCGGGGAGCTGTTTTTT. The full variable domain, its missing parts supplied by reference TRBV11-3 and TRBJ2-2, is EAGVVQSPRYKIIEKKQPVAFWCNPISGHNTLYWYLQNLGQGPELLIRYENEEAVDDSQLPKDRFSAERLKGVDSTLKIQPAELGDSAVYLCASSSENTGELFFGEGSRLTVL.

The J gene is TRBJ2-7, the V gene TRBV5-1, with a possible D match to TRBD1 (5 bases). CDR1 and CDR2 from the germline V gene are SGHRS and YFSETQ. The CDR3 contains 15 residues. Trimming removed 3 bases from V and 3 bases from J, with 16 bases in between. CDR3 sequence reads: CASSSTGRVGYEQYF. The CDR3, as DNA: TGCGCCAGCAGCTCGACCGGCAGGGTGGGCTACGAGCAGTACTTC.

The chain carries TRBV27 and TRBJ2-7, with 10 bases matching TRBD2. J lost 3 bases, V lost 5 bases, and 7 bases had no gene match. The CDR3 totals 15 residues. Germline loops: CDR1 MNHEY, CDR2 SMNVEV (reference sequence). This chain's CDR3 is CASSEAGGRVYEQYF. The CDR3 DNA follows: TGTGCCAGCAGTGAAGCGGGAGGGCGGGTCTACGAGCAGTACTTC.

The chain is built from TRBV4-1 and TRBJ1-5, with D unresolved. Germline lookup yields CDR1 MGHRA and CDR2 YSYEKL. The CDR3 has 13 amino acids. Trimming took 0 bases from V and 5 from J, leaving 5 bases between them. CDR3 protein: CASSQDPYQPQHF. The CDR3, as DNA: TGCGCCAGCAGCCAAGATCCGTATCAGCCCCAGCATTTT.

This clone was found a few times. The J gene is TRBJ2-1, the V gene TRBV19, with 8 bases lining up with TRBD1. The J segment lost 1 base and the V segment lost 6 bases, leaving 8 bases of the junction unmatched. Germline CDR1 is LNHDA and CDR2 is SQIVND (reference sequence). CDR3 size: 16 residues. CDR3 in amino acids: CASRSRGTGSYNEQFF. The CDR3 coding sequence is TGTGCCAGTAGAAGCCGTGGGACAGGTTCCTACAATGAGCAGTTCTTC.

The rearrangement joins TRBV14 to TRBJ1-6; no firm D call. V lost 4 bases and J 10 bases, leaving 8 bases between the germline ends. Germline V gene sequence: CDR1 SGHDN, CDR2 FVKESK. The CDR3 has 12 amino acids. DNA for the CDR3: TGTGCCAGCAGCCGACTCACCTCACCCCTCCACTTT. Residues: CASSRLTSPLHF.

The chain employs TRBV4-1 and TRBJ2-1; D is uncertain. The CDR3 loop spans 15 amino acids. V lost 6 bases to trimming and J lost 0 bases, with 12 bases between them. From germline, CDR1 is MGHRA and CDR2 YSYEKL. CDR3 residues: CASRGAESSYNEQFF. The CDR3 DNA reads as TGCGCCAGCAGGGGTGCAGAGTCCTCCTACAATGAGCAGTTCTTC.

This chain connects TRBV7-3 to TRBJ1-3, with D possibly matching TRBD1 (6 bases). CDR1 and CDR2 from the germline V gene are SGHTA and FQGTGA. Trimming removed 2 bases from V and 4 bases from J, with 12 bases in between. The CDR3 loop spans 15 amino acids. CDR3 protein: CASSLVQGSGNTIYF. The DNA for the CDR3 is TGTGCCAGCAGCTTAGTACAGGGTTCAGGAAACACCATATATTTT.

This rearrangement joins TRBV29-1 to TRBJ2-5; no definite D call. The CDR3 consists of 13 residues. The germline V gene encodes CDR1 SQVTM and CDR2 ANQGSEA. Trimming removed 4 bases at V and 7 bases at J, with 16 bases between. The CDR3 spells CSVGQDYEGTQYF. In nucleotides, the CDR3 is TGCAGCGTTGGTCAGGATTATGAAGGGACCCAGTACTTC.

This clone has a count of ten or more. V is TRBV7-2 and J is TRBJ1-1; no reliable D call. Germline loops: CDR1 SGHTA, CDR2 FQGNSA. The CDR3 extends over 14 amino acids. V was clipped by 1 base and J by 1 base, with 7 bases between them. This chain's CDR3 is CASSLDRTNTEAFF. The CDR3 DNA is TGTGCCAGCAGCTTAGACAGAACGAACACTGAAGCTTTCTTT.

The table lists this clone with a few counts. The CDR3 bases are TGTGCCAGCAGCATCGACAGGTTTACTCTGTTTTTT. Amino acid sequence: CASSIDRFTLFF. The rearrangement uses TRBV11-2 and TRBJ1-4; TRBD1 might be the D (6 bases). The V and J ends lost 5 bases and 14 bases respectively, with 15 bases between them. Germline values: CDR1 SGHAT, CDR2 FQNNGV. The CDR3 spans 12 residues.

The genes are TRBV11-1 and TRBJ2-7; TRBD1 matches at 8 bases. Germline CDR1 reads SGHAT; CDR2 reads FQDESV (reference sequence). This CDR3 has 15 residues. V lost 1 base and J lost 4; bases outside the gene matches: 6. CDR3 protein: CASSLEWTGLYEQYF. In DNA form, the CDR3 reads TGTGCCAGCAGCTTAGAGTGGACAGGGCTTTACGAGCAGTACTTC.

The CDR3 DNA follows: TGTGCCAGCAGCGGACAGCCAAATCAGCCCCAGCATTTT. Its protein is CASSGQPNQPQHF. The chain has TRBV2 and TRBJ1-5; D perhaps matches TRBD1 (6 bases). V lost 6 bases and J lost 4, with 10 bases in between. The CDR3 spans 13 residues. CDR1 and CDR2 from the germline V gene are SNHLY and FYNNEI.

The chain links TRBV5-6 to TRBJ2-2; D gene unclear. The germline V gene has CDR1 SGHDT and CDR2 YYEEEE. Trimming stripped 1 base from V and 7 bases from J, with 8 bases between. The CDR3 runs 13 residues. CDR3 protein: CASSLSRVGELFF. CDR3 coding DNA: TGTGCCAGCAGCTTGTCCCGGGTCGGGGAGCTGTTTTTT.

The V gene is TRBV19, the J gene TRBJ2-5; D assignment may be TRBD1 or TRBD2 (5 bases each). CDR1 and CDR2 (germline): LNHDA, SQIVND (reference sequence). The V end lost 8 bases, the J end lost 2 bases, and 18 bases lay between the germline ends. The CDR3 runs 15 residues. The CDR3 is CASSRGLQLQETQYF. The CDR3 DNA reads as TGTGCCAGTTCCCGGGGCCTTCAGCTTCAAGAGACCCAGTACTTC.

The rearrangement uses TRBV27 and TRBJ2-7, with 9 bases that match TRBD1. Germline assignment: CDR1 MNHEY and CDR2 SMNVEV (reference sequence). The CDR3 totals 14 residues. Trimming cost V 6 bases and J 3 bases; bases outside gene matches: 6. CDR3 protein: CASSRQGGIYEQYF. The CDR3 DNA is TGTGCCAGCAGCCGACAGGGGGGGATCTACGAGCAGTACTTC.

The V gene is TRBV5-1, the J gene TRBJ1-2; D unresolved. CDR1 and CDR2 from the germline V gene are SGHRS and YFSETQ. The CDR3 consists of 13 residues. Trimming shortened V by 6 bases and J by 8 bases, and 17 bases separated the two germline ends. CDR3 in DNA: TGCGCCAGCATTGAGTCGGGTACCGGCGGCTACACCTTC. Protein sequence: CASIESGTGGYTF.

This chain connects TRBV2 to TRBJ2-1; D unclear. V was pared by 5 bases and J by 5 bases, with 13 bases between. Germline-derived CDR1 and CDR2 are SNHLY and FYNNEI. This CDR3 comprises 14 residues. The CDR3 coding sequence is TGTGCCAGCAGTCTCGACTTTGGCGACAATGAGCAGTTCTTC. The encoded protein is CASSLDFGDNEQFF.

The rearrangement links TRBV15 to TRBJ1-1; D gene unclear. The CDR3 extends over 15 amino acids. The ends were cut back, 0 bases at V and 1 base at J, with 9 bases in the middle. Germline loops: CDR1 LNHNV, CDR2 YYDKDF (reference sequence). This CDR3 is CATSRDRWQNTEAFF. CDR3 bases: TGTGCCACCAGCAGAGATCGGTGGCAGAACACTGAAGCTTTCTTT.